The 32 T cell receptor beta chains below were found in one sample sequenced in a study of blood T cell repertoires in COVID-19. Assay used: immunoSEQ multiplex PCR; TCRdb lists only in-frame clones, some missing. The sample records under 200,000 clones, approximately 80% being singletons. Sequences were obtained from peripheral blood. The source is a human donor in a cohort sampled during active COVID-19.

This chain uses TRBV13 with TRBJ2-1; 11 positions agree with TRBD2. This CDR3 is 15 amino acids long. J gave up 7 bases and V 8 bases, and 10 bases lay outside the gene matches. The germline V gene encodes CDR1 PRHDT and CDR2 FYEKMQ (reference sequence). The CDR3 loop reads CASAGELAGVNEQFF. In DNA, the CDR3 is TGTGCCAGCGCCGGGGAACTAGCGGGAGTGAATGAGCAGTTCTTC.

The chain employs TRBV13 and TRBJ1-5; 7 nucleotides match TRBD1. The CDR3 sequence is 15 residues long. CDR1 and CDR2 (germline): PRHDT, FYEKMQ (reference sequence). V was pared by 0 bases and J by 5 bases, with 4 bases of the junction left unmatched. CDR3 DNA sequence: TGTGCCAGCAGCTTAGGACAGGGGTTGGATCAGCCCCAGCATTTT. Its translation: CASSLGQGLDQPQHF.

This chain uses TRBV6-2 or TRBV6-3 with TRBJ1-5, with D possibly TRBD1 on 5 matching bases. This CDR3 region has 12 residues. Germline-derived CDR1 and CDR2 are MNHEY and SVGEGT. V dropped 4 bases and J dropped 4 bases, with 5 bases sitting between them. The CDR3, as DNA: TGTGCCAGCAGTTCAGGGAATCAGCCCCAGCATTTT. Protein: CASSSGNQPQHF.

The chain carries TRBV5-1 and TRBJ2-7, with 8 positions matching TRBD2. CDR3 length: 17 residues. Per the germline V gene, CDR1 is SGHRS and CDR2 is YFSETQ. J lost 3 bases, V lost 0 bases, and 11 bases had no gene match. CDR3 nucleotides: TGCGCCAGCAGCTTGGTCGCTAGCGGGTCGGGTTACTACGAGCAGTACTTC. Translating gives CASSLVASGSGYYEQYF.

V and J are TRBV19 and TRBJ2-3, with 9 bases matching TRBD2. The CDR3 is 15 amino acids. Germline assignment: CDR1 LNHDA and CDR2 SQIVND (reference sequence). The junction had 6 bases not matched to a gene; V was cut back by 6 bases and J by 2 bases. This chain's CDR3 is CASREAGGATDTQYF. CDR3 DNA: TGTGCCAGTAGAGAAGCGGGGGGTGCCACAGATACGCAGTATTTT. The full variable domain, with the rest looked up from reference TRBV19 and TRBJ2-3, is DGGITQSPKYLFRKEGQNVTLSCEQNLNHDAMYWYRQDPGQGLRLIYYSQIVNDFQKGDIAEGYSVSREKKESFPLTVTSAQKNPTAFYLCASREAGGATDTQYFGPGTRLTVL.

This rearrangement joins TRBV7-2 to TRBJ2-7, with a weak D call TRBD1 (5 bases). Germline CDR1 reads SGHTA; CDR2 reads FQGNSA. Trimming shortened V by 5 bases and J by 2 bases, and 13 bases separated the two germline ends. The CDR3 sequence is 14 residues long. The CDR3 DNA follows: TGTGCCAGCAGCCCTCGGCCAGGGCCCTACGAGCAGTACTTC. Its translation: CASSPRPGPYEQYF.

V and J are TRBV6-6 and TRBJ2-5, with 9 bases fitting TRBD1. With V trimmed by 5 bases and J by 5 bases, 6 bases remained unmatched. Germline V gives CDR1 MNHNY, CDR2 SVGAGI (reference sequence). The CDR3 extends over 14 amino acids. CDR3 sequence: CASSSTGGGETQYF. Here the CDR3 DNA reads TGTGCCAGCAGTAGTACAGGGGGCGGGGAGACCCAGTACTTC.

The rearrangement links TRBV10-1 to TRBJ2-1, with D unclear. Trimming took 2 bases from V and 7 from J, leaving 9 bases between them. This CDR3 has 13 amino acids. The germline V gene has CDR1 WNHNN and CDR2 SYGVQD (reference sequence). The chain's CDR3 is CASSESSRNEQFF. The CDR3, as DNA: TGCGCCAGCAGTGAGAGTAGCCGGAATGAGCAGTTCTTC.

The chain links TRBV27 to TRBJ2-7, with D maybe TRBD1 (6 bases). V was clipped by 0 bases and J by 4 bases, with 10 bases between them. The CDR3 contains 14 residues. The germline V gene has CDR1 MNHEY and CDR2 SMNVEV (reference sequence). CDR3 DNA sequence: TGTGCCAGCAGTTTATCGGGCAGGGGATACGAGCAGTACTTC. It encodes CASSLSGRGYEQYF.

The chain links TRBV13 to TRBJ1-6; D is possibly TRBD1 (6 bases). Germline CDR1 is PRHDT and CDR2 is FYEKMQ (reference sequence). The CDR3 is 16 amino acids. V lost 5 bases, J lost 3 bases, and 14 bases lay in between. CDR3 amino acids: CASSRIGQSYNSPLHF. The CDR3, as DNA: TGTGCCAGCAGCCGAATCGGACAGAGCTATAATTCACCCCTCCACTTT.

The rearrangement links TRBV7-6 to TRBJ1-4, with 7 positions matching TRBD1. Germline assignment: CDR1 SGHVS and CDR2 FNYEAQ. The CDR3 runs to 16 residues. Trimming at V came to 5 bases and at J to 2 bases, leaving 8 bases not matched to a gene. The CDR3 protein is CASSPGQLSTNEKLFF. The CDR3, as DNA: TGTGCCAGCAGCCCGGGACAGCTATCGACTAATGAAAAACTGTTTTTT.

This chain connects TRBV19 to TRBJ1-4; 7 bases are shared with TRBD1. The V gene end was trimmed by 6 bases and the J gene end by 4 bases; junction bases not matched to a gene: 5. CDR3 length equals 14 residues. CDR1 is LNHDA, CDR2 SQIVND, per germline (reference sequence). The CDR3 reads CASSGQEVNEKLFF. CDR3 sequence (DNA): TGTGCCAGTAGCGGACAGGAGGTTAATGAAAAACTGTTTTTT.

With regard to this clone: Other DNA sequences from this sample encode an identical CDR3 as well. The chain carries TRBV18 and TRBJ2-7; the D gene is possibly TRBD2 (7 bases). Germline V gives CDR1 KGHSH, CDR2 LQKENI. The CDR3 sequence is 14 residues long. V lost 0 bases and J lost 3, with 9 bases in between. The CDR3 sequence: CASSPPGGLYEQYF. The DNA of the CDR3 is TGTGCCAGCTCACCACCGGGGGGGCTCTACGAGCAGTACTTC. Full variable domain (remainder filled in from reference TRBV18 and TRBJ2-7): NAGVMQNPRHLVRRRGQEARLRCSPMKGHSHVYWYRQLPEEGLKFMVYLQKENIIDESGMPKERFSAEFPKEGPSILRIQQVVRGDSAAYFCASSPPGGLYEQYFGPGTRLTVT.

The chain uses TRBV5-6 and TRBJ1-6; D uncertain. The germline V gene has CDR1 SGHDT and CDR2 YYEEEE. The V gene lost 3 bases and the J gene lost 7 bases, with 8 bases spanning the gap. This CDR3 has 13 amino acids. CDR3 amino acids: CASSWEENSPLHF. DNA for the CDR3: TGTGCCAGCAGCTGGGAGGAGAATTCACCCCTCCACTTT.

The chain recombines TRBV4-3 with TRBJ2-7; 8 nucleotides match TRBD1. Trimming cost V 2 bases and J 3 bases; bases outside gene matches: 3. CDR3 length equals 14 residues. Germline CDR1 is LGHNA and CDR2 is YSLEER. CDR3: CASSQQTGDYEQYF. CDR3 nucleotides: TGCGCCAGCAGCCAACAGACAGGGGACTACGAGCAGTACTTC.

The chain is built from TRBV9 and TRBJ1-4; 9 bases are shared with TRBD1. Looked up from germline, CDR1 is SGDLS and CDR2 is YYNGEE. The CDR3 is 15 amino acids. The trim removed 3 bases at V and 1 base at J, leaving 1 base unmatched. The CDR3 DNA follows: TGTGCCAGCAGCGGGGGACAGGGAACTAATGAAAAACTGTTTTTT. Encoded protein: CASSGGQGTNEKLFF.

The chain employs TRBV6-6 and TRBJ2-7; no clear D. Deletions cut 2 bases from V and 2 bases from J, with 10 bases between. Looked up from germline, CDR1 is MNHNY and CDR2 is SVGAGI (reference sequence). This CDR3 has 14 residues. This chain's CDR3 is CASSYQVPPYEQYF. CDR3 in DNA: TGTGCCAGCAGTTACCAGGTTCCCCCCTACGAGCAGTACTTC.

This chain links TRBV6-2 or TRBV6-3 with TRBJ1-2; D is ambiguous. Trimming took off 2 bases at V and 3 bases at J, with 13 bases between the two ends. The CDR3 covers 15 residues. The germline CDR1 and CDR2 sequences are MNHEY and SVGEGT. In DNA form, the CDR3 reads TGTGCCAGCAGTTACACCGCAGGCAAGGACTATGGCTACACCTTC. The encoded protein is CASSYTAGKDYGYTF.

The chain carries TRBV9 and TRBJ2-6; no clear D. The CDR3 length is 18 residues. The germline CDR1 and CDR2 sequences are SGDLS and YYNGEE. Trimming cost V 0 bases and J 0 bases, with 13 bases left between them. The CDR3 here is CASSVDSAGLSGANVLTF. Written as DNA, the CDR3 is TGTGCCAGCAGCGTAGATTCGGCAGGCCTCTCTGGGGCCAACGTCCTGACTTTC. Supplemented by reference TRBV9 and TRBJ2-6, the full variable domain reads DSGVTQTPKHLITATGQRVTLRCSPRSGDLSVYWYQQSLDQGLQFLIQYYNGEERAKGNILERFSAQQFPDLHSELNLSSLELGDSALYFCASSVDSAGLSGANVLTFGAGSRLTVL.

The V and J genes are TRBV28 and TRBJ2-7; TRBD2 matches 13 bases. After removal of 4 bases from V and 3 bases from J, the junction contained 3 bases not matched to a gene. The CDR3 is made up of 15 amino acids. The germline CDR1 and CDR2 sequences are MDHEN and SYDVKM. For the CDR3, the DNA is TGTGCCAGCAGTTCCGGGACTAGCGGGATCTACGAGCAGTACTTC. This sequence encodes CASSSGTSGIYEQYF. The full variable domain, its missing parts supplied by reference TRBV28 and TRBJ2-7, is DVKVTQSSRYLVKRTGEKVFLECVQDMDHENMFWYRQDPGLGLRLIYFSYDVKMKEKGDIPEGYSVSREKKERFSLILESASTNQTSMYLCASSSGTSGIYEQYFGPGTRLTVT.

CDR3 DNA sequence: TGTGCCAGCTCATCCCGGGACAGGGCTGTCGACGAGCAGTACTTC. It codes for CASSSRDRAVDEQYF. The rearrangement uses TRBV18 and TRBJ2-7; 9 nucleotides line up with TRBD1. From germline, CDR1 is KGHSH and CDR2 LQKENI. The CDR3 is made up of 15 amino acids. The junction had 10 bases not matched to a gene; V was cut back by 5 bases and J by 5 bases. Variable domain in full (rest from reference TRBV18 and TRBJ2-7): NAGVMQNPRHLVRRRGQEARLRCSPMKGHSHVYWYRQLPEEGLKFMVYLQKENIIDESGMPKERFSAEFPKEGPSILRIQQVVRGDSAAYFCASSSRDRAVDEQYFGPGTRLTVT.

V and J are TRBV7-2 and TRBJ2-2; D not certain. The CDR3 spans 14 residues. The germline CDR1 and CDR2 sequences are SGHTA and FQGNSA. V was shortened by 4 bases and J by 3 bases, with 9 bases between the two germline ends. The CDR3 bases are TGTGCCAGCAGCTCGGGTGTATACACCGGGGAGCTGTTTTTT. This gives the protein CASSSGVYTGELFF.

This clone turned up a few times. V usage is TRBV27 and J usage is TRBJ1-6; no reliable D call. The V gene's germline CDR1 is MNHEY and CDR2 SMNVEV (reference sequence). Trimming cost V 4 bases and J 6 bases, with 4 bases left between them. This CDR3 contains 12 residues. The CDR3 region has the DNA TGTGCCAGCAGTTCTATTAATTCACCCCTCCACTTT. This translates into CASSSINSPLHF.

The chain is built from TRBV6-1 and TRBJ1-2; possible D gene TRBD1, 5 bases. The CDR3 is 15 amino acids. The germline V gene encodes CDR1 MNHNS and CDR2 SASEGT. V was trimmed by 1 base and J by 4 bases, leaving 13 bases between them. CDR3 protein: CASSEGRDFSYGYTF. The CDR3 DNA is TGTGCCAGCAGTGAAGGAAGGGACTTCTCCTATGGCTACACCTTC.

This chain uses TRBV6-4 with TRBJ2-7, with 8 bases fitting TRBD1. The CDR3 length is 13 residues. J lost 7 bases, V lost 5 bases, and 7 bases had no gene match. CDR1 MRHNA and CDR2 SNTAGT come from the germline V gene. This CDR3 reads CASSQGAPGEQYF. The CDR3 DNA follows: TGTGCCAGCAGTCAGGGGGCGCCGGGGGAGCAGTACTTC.

This chain links TRBV27 with TRBJ2-7, with D maybe TRBD1 (6 bases). The CDR3 runs to 14 residues. Germline V gene sequence: CDR1 MNHEY, CDR2 SMNVEV (reference sequence). V was clipped by 6 bases and J by 5 bases, with 17 bases between them. The CDR3 coding sequence is TGTGCCAGCAGCCCCGGACAGTCATTCGACGAGCAGTACTTC. Protein: CASSPGQSFDEQYF.

J is TRBJ2-7 and V is TRBV7-2, with 10 bases that match TRBD1. This CDR3 region has 14 residues. The trim removed 4 bases at V and 5 bases at J, leaving 5 bases unmatched. Germline-derived CDR1 and CDR2 are SGHTA and FQGNSA. CDR3 coding DNA: TGTGCCAGCAGCTCCCGACAGGGGGCTGACGAGCAGTACTTC. The encoded protein is CASSSRQGADEQYF.

This chain joins TRBV6-5 and TRBJ1-3; 11 bases match TRBD1. The germline V gene has CDR1 MNHEY and CDR2 SVGAGI. The V gene end was trimmed by 6 bases and the J gene end by 2 bases; junction bases not matched to a gene: 3. The CDR3 covers 15 residues. CDR3 in DNA: TGTGCCAGCAGAGAGGACAGGGGGCCTGGAAACACCATATATTTT. Its translation is CASREDRGPGNTIYF.

The V gene is TRBV2, the J gene TRBJ2-7; 14 bases fit TRBD2. This CDR3 has 15 residues. Trimming at V came to 6 bases and at J to 2 bases, leaving 3 bases not matched to a gene. CDR1 is SNHLY, CDR2 FYNNEI, per germline. In DNA, the CDR3 is TGTGCCAGCAGGCCGGGACTAGCGGGAGCCTACGAGCAGTACTTC. It specifies CASRPGLAGAYEQYF.

This clone appeared a single time. This chain connects TRBV7-6 to TRBJ1-2; 7 nucleotides match TRBD1. This CDR3 has 15 amino acids. V gave up 7 bases and J gave up 4 bases; unmatched junction bases: 12. CDR1 is SGHVS and CDR2 is FNYEAQ in the germline V gene. CDR3 residues: CASILGTELRYGYTF. The CDR3 region has the DNA TGTGCCAGCATCCTCGGGACAGAGCTCCGCTATGGCTACACCTTC.

The genes are TRBV18 and TRBJ2-1; TRBD2 is a possible D gene (6 bases). Germline V gene lookup returns CDR1 KGHSH and CDR2 LQKENI. Trimming stripped 1 base from V and 5 bases from J, with 9 bases between. The CDR3 runs to 14 residues. CDR3 in DNA: TGTGCCAGCTCACCACAGCGGGCCGACAATGAGCAGTTCTTC. It codes for CASSPQRADNEQFF.

This clone was observed a handful of times. The V and J genes are TRBV18 and TRBJ1-5, with 9 nucleotides matching TRBD1. CDR1 and CDR2 (germline): KGHSH, LQKENI. This CDR3 contains 15 residues. V was pared by 4 bases and J by 6 bases, with 7 bases of the junction left unmatched. CDR3 bases: TGTGCCAGCTCACAAACGGGACAGGGAGGTCAGCCCCAGCATTTT. It is translated as CASSQTGQGGQPQHF.